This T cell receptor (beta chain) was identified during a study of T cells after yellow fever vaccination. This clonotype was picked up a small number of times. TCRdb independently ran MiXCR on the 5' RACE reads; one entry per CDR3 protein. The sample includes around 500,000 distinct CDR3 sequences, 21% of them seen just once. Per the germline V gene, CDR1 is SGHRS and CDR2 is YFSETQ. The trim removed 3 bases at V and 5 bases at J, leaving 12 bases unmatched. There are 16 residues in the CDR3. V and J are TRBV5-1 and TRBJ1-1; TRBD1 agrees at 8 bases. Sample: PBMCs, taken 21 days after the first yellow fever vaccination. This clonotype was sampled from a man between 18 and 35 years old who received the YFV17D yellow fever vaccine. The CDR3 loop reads CASSSPMDREGTEAFF. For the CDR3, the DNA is TGCGCCAGCAGCTCACCTATGGACAGGGAAGGAACTGAAGCTTTCTTT.